One sample yielded the 21 T cell receptor beta chains listed below, sequenced in a study of tumor-infiltrating lymphocytes in primary liver carcinoma. Reverse transcription of roughly 0.5 ug total RNA with a constant-region primer produced TCR beta cDNA. Amplification in three nested multiplex PCR rounds with slightly modified ARM-PCR gave rise to TCR beta libraries. TRBV1-TRBV30 forward primers and a C-beta reverse primer were used in the first two PCR rounds, which each ran for about 11 cycles. TCRdb independently ran MiXCR on the multiplex PCR reads; one entry per CDR3 protein. The sample has approximately 190,000 distinct CDR3 sequences; around four fifths are singletons. Unsorted bulk tissue, about 19-32 mg of it, served as the source for co-extraction of RNA and DNA. Sequenced material: tumor tissue from primary liver carcinoma. These receptor sequences come from a man aged 40-55 years with primary liver carcinoma and hepatitis B virus infection.

In regard to this clonotype: Mismatch with germline at one junction end may stem from a read error. The chain has TRBV29-1 and TRBJ2-1; tentative D call: TRBD2 (5 bases). The V gene's germline CDR1 is SQVTM and CDR2 ANQGSEA. This CDR3 spans 13 amino acids. Here the CDR3 DNA reads TGCAGCGTTGAAGAGGGGAGTCGGGATGAGCAGATCTTC. It yields the protein CSVEEGSRDEQIF.

Concerning this clonotype: One junction end disagrees with the germline gene, perhaps due to a read error. This chain uses TRBV29-1 with TRBJ2-1, with D possibly being TRBD1 or TRBD2 (5 bases each). Germline CDR1 SQVTM, CDR2 ANQGSEA. This CDR3 comprises 14 residues. The CDR3 loop reads CSVRGRVGGDEQLF. CDR3 sequence (DNA): TGCAGCGTTCGAGGCAGGGTTGGAGGCGATGAGCAATTATTC.

The chain links TRBV5-1 to TRBJ2-7; a weak D match, TRBD2 (5 bases). Per germline, CDR1 SGHRS and CDR2 YFSETQ. Between the trimmed V and J ends, which lost 8 bases and 4 bases, there was a span of 16 bases. This CDR3 comprises 13 residues. The CDR3 coding sequence is TGCGCCAGGAGGGAACTTACTAGTTACGAGCAGTACTTC. Its translation: CARRELTSYEQYF. Full variable domain (outside the CDR3, taken from reference TRBV5-1 and TRBJ2-7): KAGVTQTPRYLIKTRGQQVTLSCSPISGHRSVSWYQQTPGQGLQFLFEYFSETQRNKGNFPGRFSGRQFSNSRSEMNVSTLELGDSALYLCARRELTSYEQYFGPGTRLTVT.

Regarding this clonotype: Given a much more abundant clone one base away, this may be a read error. The V gene is TRBV5-4, the J gene TRBJ1-2, with 7 bases lining up with TRBD1. The CDR3 spans 14 residues. The V gene's germline CDR1 is SGHNT and CDR2 YYREEE (reference sequence). This CDR3 reads CASSLDRGFYDYTF. The CDR3 DNA sequence: TGTGCCAGCAGCTTGGACAGGGGTTTCTATGACTACACCTTC.

A remark on this clonotype: In this CDR3 the conserved last residue, phenylalanine or tryptophan, is missing, so a read error is likely. This chain joins TRBV12-3 or TRBV12-4 and TRBJ2-7, with 10 nucleotides matching TRBD2. The CDR3 extends over 15 amino acids. CDR3 residues: CSSLDSTSGIYEQYI. The CDR3 DNA is TGTTCCAGCCTCGATAGTACTAGCGGGATCTACGAGCAGTACATC.

This clonotype was found once. The genes are TRBV4-2 and TRBJ2-3; possible D gene TRBD2, 6 bases. This CDR3 contains 17 residues. Trimming left V 1 base short and J 2 bases short, with 16 bases between. Per the germline V gene, CDR1 is LGHNA and CDR2 is YNFKEQ. The CDR3 DNA sequence: TGTGCCAGCAGCCAAGTCGATATGGGAGGTTCCACAGATACGCAGTATTTT. Translation: CASSQVDMGGSTDTQYF.

Comment on this clonotype: Mismatch with germline at one junction end may stem from a read error. This sequence joins TRBV6-1 and TRBJ2-2; D gene uncertain. The CDR3 is 17 residues long. CDR1 and CDR2 from the germline V gene are MNHNS and SASEGT. The CDR3 loop is CASRIGSVVMATRELFF. CDR3 bases: TGTGCCAGCAGGATCGGGTCCGTGGTCATGGCCACCCGGGAGCTGTTTTTT.

Concerning this clonotype: The junction does not match germline at one end; this may be a read error. The chain is built from TRBV5-1 and TRBJ1-1, with D possibly matching TRBD1 (6 bases). Germline assignment: CDR1 SGHRS and CDR2 YFSETQ. This CDR3 spans 12 amino acids. The chain's CDR3 is CANSPETGEAFF. The CDR3 nucleotides read TGTGCCAACAGTCCGGAGACAGGTGAAGCTTTCTTT. Together with reference TRBV5-1 and TRBJ1-1, the CDR3 gives the full variable domain: KAGVTQTPRYLIKTRGQQVTLSCSPISGHRSVSWYQQTPGQGLQFLFEYFSETQRNKGNFPGRFSGRQFSNSRSEMNVSTLELGDSALYLCANSPETGEAFFGQGTRLTVV.

About this clonotype: The junction does not match germline at one end; this may be a read error. The V gene is TRBV29-1, the J gene TRBJ2-3, with 8 bases that match TRBD1. The CDR3 consists of 20 residues. Per germline, CDR1 SQVTM and CDR2 ANQGSEA. The CDR3 loop reads CCVNDATGQGKSPFTDTQYF. The DNA for the CDR3 is TGCTGCGTTAATGATGCCACTGGACAGGGCAAATCGCCTTTCACAGATACGCAGTATTTT.

A word on this clonotype: A junction end diverges from the germline sequence, so it may reflect a read error. The gene calls are TRBV6-1 and TRBJ1-5; TRBD1 aligns across 8 bases. Per germline, CDR1 MNHNS and CDR2 SASEGT. The CDR3 totals 18 residues. DNA for the CDR3: TGTACCAGCAGCCCAACAGGGGGACGGGGGAAAGTTAACCAGCCCCAGCATTTT. It yields the protein CTSSPTGGRGKVNQPQHF.

Turning to this clonotype: Relative to the germline gene, one junction end is altered; a read error may explain this. The genes are TRBV10-1 and TRBJ2-2; D perhaps matches TRBD2 (5 bases). CDR3 length: 12 amino acids. Per the germline V gene, CDR1 is WNHNN and CDR2 is SYGVQD (reference sequence). The CDR3 DNA follows: TGCGCTAGCAGTGAGATAAACGGGAAGCTGTTTTTT. Protein sequence: CASSEINGKLFF.

As for this clonotype: This is likely a read error, given that the CDR3 carries no conserved phenylalanine or tryptophan at its end. The V gene is TRBV4-3, the J gene TRBJ2-3, with D perhaps TRBD2 (6 bases). Between the trimmed V and J ends, which lost 0 bases and 5 bases, there was a span of 12 bases. This CDR3 region has 15 residues. The germline gives CDR1 LGHNA, CDR2 YSLEER. CDR3 residues: CASSQDLRAGDTQYL. In nucleotides, the CDR3 is TGCGCCAGCAGCCAAGATCTGAGAGCGGGAGATACGCAGTATCTA.

The V gene is TRBV30, the J gene TRBJ2-1; TRBD2 is a possible D gene (6 bases). Germline CDR1 GTSNPN, CDR2 SVGIG (reference sequence). This CDR3 is built from 16 residues. Between the trimmed V and J ends, which lost 3 bases and 2 bases, there was a span of 17 bases. The CDR3 sequence is CAWSRLGCRAYNEQFF. The DNA for the CDR3 is TGTGCCTGGAGCCGACTAGGATGTAGGGCCTACAATGAGCAGTTCTTC. Full variable domain (missing parts from reference TRBV30 and TRBJ2-1): SQTIHQWPATLVQPVGSPLSLECTVEGTSNPNLYWYRQAAGRGLQLLFYSVGIGQISSEVPQNLSASRPQDRQFILSSKKLLLSDSGFYLCAWSRLGCRAYNEQFFGPGTRLTVL.

The chain carries TRBV30 and TRBJ1-1; D unclear. V lost 0 bases to trimming and J lost 9 bases, with 14 bases between them. The germline V gene encodes CDR1 GTSNPN and CDR2 SVGIG (reference sequence). The CDR3 runs 13 residues. CDR3 sequence: CAWSVKAGKKAFF. CDR3 nucleotide sequence: TGTGCCTGGAGTGTAAAGGCAGGTAAAAAAGCTTTCTTT.

The chain is built from TRBV28 and TRBJ2-1, with 10 bases aligning to TRBD2. Germline V gene lookup returns CDR1 MDHEN and CDR2 SYDVKM. The CDR3 consists of 13 residues. Losses at the gene ends were 6 bases for V and 8 bases for J; bases not matched to a gene: 4. Here the CDR3 reads CASSFGTSDEQFF. The CDR3, as DNA: TGTGCCAGCAGCTTCGGGACTAGCGATGAGCAGTTCTTC.

Details on this clonotype: Likely a read error: the CDR3 ends without its conserved phenylalanine or tryptophan. The chain is built from TRBV5-6 and TRBJ2-4; D ambiguous. V was clipped by 5 bases and J by 12 bases, with 15 bases between them. Germline-derived CDR1 and CDR2 are SGHDT and YYEEEE. The CDR3 totals 12 residues. The CDR3 loop reads CASRWSTGPQYI. The CDR3 DNA is TGTGCCAGCAGATGGTCGACTGGGCCTCAGTACATC.

Details on this clonotype: At one end the junction does not follow the germline gene, possibly because of a read error. This chain joins TRBV29-1 and TRBJ1-1; no definite D call. The CDR3 spans 15 residues. CDR1 and CDR2 from the germline V gene are SQVTM and ANQGSEA. CDR3 DNA sequence: TGCCGCGTTGGTGGAGGGTTGGGTATGAACACTGAAGCTTTCTTT. Translated: CRVGGGLGMNTEAFF. The full variable domain, in which reference TRBV29-1 and TRBJ1-1 provide the parts outside the CDR3, is SAVISQKPSRDICQRGTSLTIQCQVDSQVTMMFWYRQQPGQSLTLIATANQGSEATYESGFVIDKFPISRPNLTFSTLTVSNMSPEDSSIYLCRVGGGLGMNTEAFFGQGTRLTVV.

The rearrangement links TRBV10-3 to TRBJ2-5, with D maybe TRBD2 (5 bases). Trimming took 5 bases from V and 1 from J, leaving 14 bases between them. The CDR3 spans 15 residues. Germline V gene data show CDR1 as ENHRY and CDR2 as SYGVKD. CDR3 sequence (DNA): TGTGCCATCAGTACGGTTTCGGGGTTCCAAGAGACCCAGTACTTC. It specifies CAISTVSGFQETQYF.

In its sample, this clonotype was seen once. This sequence may be a read error, since a much larger clone differs from it by one base. The chain combines TRBV7-9 with TRBJ2-7; D unresolved. The CDR3 sequence is 12 residues long. Looked up from germline, CDR1 is SEHNR and CDR2 is FQNEAQ (reference sequence). CDR3 loop: CASSLGVREQNF. Written as DNA, the CDR3 is TGTGCCAGCAGCTTAGGGGTTCGCGAGCAGAACTTC.

A word on this clonotype: The missing conserved phenylalanine or tryptophan at the end of this CDR3 makes a read error likely. This chain links TRBV12-5 with TRBJ1-5; D unresolved. The length of the CDR3 is 15 residues. CDR1 and CDR2 (germline): LGHNT, FRNRAP. CDR3 DNA sequence: TGTGCCAGTGGTTTGGTAGTATGGGAAGATCAGCCCCAGCATTGT. It encodes CASGLVVWEDQPQHC.

For this clonotype: The junction and the germline gene differ at one end; a read error may be behind it. J is TRBJ1-1 and V is TRBV12-3 or TRBV12-4; D uncertain. There are 13 residues in the CDR3. The CDR3 spells CASRIRLNIEAFF. DNA of the CDR3: TGTGCCAGCAGGATTCGACTTAACATTGAAGCTTTCTTT.